This is a list of T cell receptor beta chains from one sample in a study of radiotherapy plus CTLA-4 blockade in lung cancer. Assay used: immunoSEQ multiplex PCR; TCRdb lists only in-frame clones, some missing. The repertoire consists of some 67,000 clones, with 60% to 80% occurring once and the leading ten covering roughly 15%. This material consisted of peripheral blood, taken from a patient treated with radiotherapy plus ipilimumab. The receptors were gathered from a human donor with non-small cell lung cancer whose response to radiotherapy plus ipilimumab could not be evaluated. Some clones in this sample may be carry-over from other donors' samples. Both conserved end residues are part of each CDR3. The D gene is left open where the match is weak. The size field is filled for only some rows; it gives once, few, many or a size class.

v_gene,j_gene,abundance,d_gene,CDR3nt,CDR3aa
TRBV29-1,TRBJ2-3,.,TRBD1,TGCAGCGTGACCCGGACAGGACGAGATACGCAGTATTTT,CSVTRTGRDTQYF
TRBV7-3,TRBJ2-3,once,TRBD2,TGTGCCAGCAGCCCTCCAGGGCGGGGGAGCACAGATACGCAGTATTTT,CASSPPGRGSTDTQYF
TRBV5-1,TRBJ2-1,.,.,TGCGCCAGCAGCCTCGCCTCTCAGAATGAGCAGTTCTTC,CASSLASQNEQFF
TRBV5-6,TRBJ1-5,.,.,TGTGCCAGCAGCCAACGGAACAGGGATTTGGGCAATCAGCCCCAGCATTTT,CASSQRNRDLGNQPQHF
TRBV28,TRBJ2-7,.,.,TGTGCCAGCAGTTTATCCAGGTACGAGCAGTACTTC,CASSLSRYEQYF
TRBV18,TRBJ1-5,few,.,TGTGCCAGCTCACCACCGAACAGTTATAGCAATCAGCCCCAGCATTTT,CASSPPNSYSNQPQHF
TRBV14,TRBJ2-3,.,.,TGTGCCAGCAGCCAAGACAGGCTACCATCCACAGATACGCAGTATTTT,CASSQDRLPSTDTQYF
TRBV11-2,TRBJ1-4,.,TRBD1,TGTGCCAGCAGCTATTCGACAGGGGGCTATGAAAAACTGTTTTTT,CASSYSTGGYEKLFF
TRBV11-2,TRBJ2-2,.,TRBD1,TGTGCCAGCAGCCCGAGACAGGGGGGGACCGGGGAGCTGTTTTTT,CASSPRQGGTGELFF
TRBV4-1,TRBJ1-1,.,.,TGCGCCAGCAGCCCCGGGTGGGGACTGGCCGACACTGAAGCTTTCTTT,CASSPGWGLADTEAFF
TRBV29-1,TRBJ1-2,.,TRBD1,TGCAGCGTTGACCGGACAGGAGACACTTCAGACTATGGCTACACCTTC,CSVDRTGDTSDYGYTF
TRBV7-2,TRBJ1-4,.,.,TGTGCCAGCAGCCCCCGACTCGCAACTAATGAAAAACTGTTTTTT,CASSPRLATNEKLFF
TRBV5-1,TRBJ2-1,.,.,TGCGCCAGCAGCTTGTTCGCCGGCAGCGAGAATGAGCAGTTCTTC,CASSLFAGSENEQFF
TRBV19,TRBJ1-4,once,.,TGTGCCAGTAGTATCTCCGCGAATGAAAAACTGTTTTTT,CASSISANEKLFF
TRBV5-1,TRBJ2-7,.,.,TGCGCCAGCAGCTCCCAAGGGGGTAGCGAGCAGTACTTC,CASSSQGGSEQYF
TRBV29-1,TRBJ1-2,.,TRBD1,TGCAGCGTCGGACAGGGTCAGGACGGCTACACCTTC,CSVGQGQDGYTF
TRBV2,TRBJ2-3,.,TRBD2,TGTGCCAGCAGTGCCCTAGCGGGGGGGCCCACAGATACGCAGTATTTT,CASSALAGGPTDTQYF
TRBV6-5,TRBJ1-2,.,.,TGTGCCAGCAGTTGGGGCGTAAACTATGGCTACACCTTC,CASSWGVNYGYTF
TRBV28,TRBJ2-1,.,TRBD2,TGTGCCAGCAGTCCAGGACTAGCGGGGGAGTATGAGCAGTTCTTC,CASSPGLAGEYEQFF
TRBV18,TRBJ2-7,.,.,TGTGCCAGCTCACTGCTTCCCAATTTACTTTGGGAGCAGTACTTC,CASSLLPNLLWEQYF
TRBV4-1,TRBJ1-2,.,.,TGCGCCAGCAGCCAAGGGGGACTAACGTATAACTATGGCTACACCTTC,CASSQGGLTYNYGYTF
TRBV9,TRBJ1-1,.,TRBD1,TGTGCCAGCAGCGTTTCAGGGGGGAACACTGAAGCTTTCTTT,CASSVSGGNTEAFF
TRBV15,TRBJ2-7,.,TRBD1,TGTGCCACCAGCAGGGCAGGGGGCTACTACGAGCAGTACTTC,CATSRAGGYYEQYF
TRBV25-1,TRBJ2-7,once,.,TGTGCCAGCAGTCCCCCTCGGGGAATCGAAGCCTACGAGCAGTACTTC,CASSPPRGIEAYEQYF
TRBV5-6,TRBJ2-2,once,.,TGTGCCAGCAGCTTGAACATCCCCGCCGGGGAGCTGTTTTTT,CASSLNIPAGELFF
TRBV5-1,TRBJ2-1,.,TRBD2,TGCGCCAGCAGCTTGGGTGCTAGCGGGGGGGCGGACAATGAGCAGTTCTTC,CASSLGASGGADNEQFF
TRBV14,TRBJ2-7,.,TRBD1,TGTGCCAGCAGCCTCGGGACAGGGTTCCACGAGCAGTACTTC,CASSLGTGFHEQYF